The rows below give T cell receptor beta chains drawn from one sample of a study of shared clonotypes between healthy human individuals. Here immunoSEQ multiplex PCR was the method, and the copy in TCRdb shows in-frame clones only, minus some. This repertoire shows about 2 million clones, about 95% found once; its top ten account for roughly 1.1%. What was sequenced was naive CD8+ T cells sorted from blood. The receptor source for this set is a young man in good health. CDR3s include the opening cysteine and the closing phenylalanine or tryptophan. Each record gives: D gene, V gene, clone size, J gene, CDR3 DNA, CDR3 protein. D genes are given only for firm matches. Clone size is not always given. Where it is, it says once, few, many or a class for expanded clones.

>TRBD1|TRBV28|-|TRBJ2-7
TGTGCCAGCAGTTTGACAGGGGGGCAGCACGAGCAGTACTTC
CASSLTGGQHEQYF
>TRBD1|TRBV27|-|TRBJ1-3
TGTGCCAGCAGCTACCAAGGACAGGCTGGAAACACCATATATTTT
CASSYQGQAGNTIYF
>-|TRBV27|-|TRBJ1-2
TGTGCCAGCAGTCCCCGCGGGTATGACTACACCTTC
CASSPRGYDYTF
>-|TRBV28|-|TRBJ2-7
TGTGCCAGCAGCATTAATAGGGGTGGCGAGCAGTACTTC
CASSINRGGEQYF
>-|TRBV7-9|-|TRBJ2-5
TGTGCCAGCAGCATCAGGGACCAAGAGACCCAGTACTTC
CASSIRDQETQYF
>-|TRBV5-4|-|TRBJ1-2
TGTGCCAGCAGCCTTGGACTGGGATACACCTTC
CASSLGLGYTF
>TRBD1|TRBV5-1|-|TRBJ2-7
TGCGCCAGCAGCTCCCCCGGACAGGGTACGTACGAGCAGTACTTC
CASSSPGQGTYEQYF
>-|TRBV7-8|-|TRBJ2-7
TGTGCCAGCAGCTTAGGCCCAGGGCCCACCTACGAGCAGTACTTC
CASSLGPGPTYEQYF
>-|TRBV28|-|TRBJ2-2
TGTGCCAGCAGTTTGCCCGACAGAGGTTCCGGGGAGCTGTTTTTT
CASSLPDRGSGELFF
>-|TRBV6-5|-|TRBJ2-5
TGTGCCAGCGGCCTACAGGGTAGGGAGACCCAGTACTTC
CASGLQGRETQYF
>-|TRBV2|-|TRBJ2-5
TGTGCCAGCAGTAAGGTTCTCCTACGGGGGGCCGCAGAGACCCAGTACTTC
CASSKVLLRGAAETQYF
>-|TRBV2|-|TRBJ1-5
TGTGCCAGCAGTGAAACGTCCCAGCCCCAGCATTTT
CASSETSQPQHF
>TRBD2|TRBV19|-|TRBJ2-7
TGTGCCAGTAGTTTAGCGGGAGGGATCGACGAGCAGTACTTC
CASSLAGGIDEQYF
>TRBD1|TRBV13|once|TRBJ2-7
TGTGCCAGCAGCTGGCTACCGGGACAGGAAGGGCACGAGCAGTACTTC
CASSWLPGQEGHEQYF
>-|TRBV4-1|once|TRBJ2-3
TGCGCCAGCAGCCCCCACGGAAGCACAGATACGCAGTATTTT
CASSPHGSTDTQYF
>-|TRBV4-2|-|TRBJ2-7
TGTGCCAGCAGCACTGCGGATTCCTACGAGCAGTACTTC
CASSTADSYEQYF
>-|TRBV11-2|-|TRBJ1-2
TGTGCCAGCAGCTTATTCAGAGGGAGTGAGAACTATGGCTACACCTTC
CASSLFRGSENYGYTF
>-|TRBV6-5|-|TRBJ2-3
TGTGCCAGCAGTTACTCGCGGGAAGGAGGCACAGATACGCAGTATTTT
CASSYSREGGTDTQYF
>-|TRBV4-1|-|TRBJ2-7
TGCGCCAGCAGCCATGGGCAGGGTGGCTACGAGCAGTACTTC
CASSHGQGGYEQYF
>TRBD2|TRBV5-6|-|TRBJ2-2
TGTGCCAGCAGCTTGGTGGCTAGCGGGCTCCTGACCGGGGAGCTGTTTTTT
CASSLVASGLLTGELFF
>-|TRBV11-2|-|TRBJ2-1
TGTGCCAGCAGCTTAATGAGCGCCCTCTACAATGAGCAGTTCTTC
CASSLMSALYNEQFF
>-|TRBV9|-|TRBJ2-5
TGTGCCAGCAGCGTTGGGGGCAATGCAGGGGAGACCCAGTACTTC
CASSVGGNAGETQYF
>-|TRBV4-3|-|TRBJ2-3
TGCGCCAGCAGCCAAGATTGGGGGGAGAATGGAGGTCGTTTT
CASSQDWGENGGRF
>TRBD2|TRBV13|-|TRBJ2-7
TGTGCCAGCAGCAAGACTAGCGGGAGCCTGGGGTTGGGCTACGAGCAGTACTTC
CASSKTSGSLGLGYEQYF
>-|TRBV2|-|TRBJ2-3
TGTGCCAGCGAAAACAGCCATAGCACAGATACGCAGTATTTT
CASENSHSTDTQYF
>TRBD1|TRBV4-1|-|TRBJ2-2
TGCGCCAGCACCTCGGGACAGGGACCCACCGGGGAGCTGTTTTTT
CASTSGQGPTGELFF
>TRBD2|TRBV9|-|TRBJ2-3
TGTGCCAGCAGCGCCCTAGCGGGAGGGCCCGTGGTTGCAGATACGCAGTATTTT
CASSALAGGPVVADTQYF
>-|TRBV30|-|TRBJ1-2
TGTGCCTGGTCCTGGGGGGGGCTCGACTATGGCTACACCTTC
CAWSWGGLDYGYTF
>TRBD2|TRBV7-3|-|TRBJ2-1
TGTGCCAGCAGCCCACTAGCGTTTAGCTCCTACAATGAGCAGTTCTTC
CASSPLAFSSYNEQFF
>-|TRBV10-2|-|TRBJ1-4
TGCGCCAGCAGCTTGTACGGGACTAATGAAAAACTGTTTTTT
CASSLYGTNEKLFF
>-|TRBV2|-|TRBJ2-7
TGTGCCAGCAGCCCAGGGATCTCCTACGAGCAGTACTTC
CASSPGISYEQYF
>TRBD2|TRBV6-4|-|TRBJ2-7
TGTGCCAGCAGTGAAGGAGCGGGACTACTCTTGAAGCAGTACTTC
CASSEGAGLLLKQYF
>-|TRBV9|-|TRBJ2-7
TGTGCCAGCAGCGTAGGTGGCGGGACCTACGAGCAGTACTTC
CASSVGGGTYEQYF
>-|TRBV27|-|TRBJ2-2
TGTGCCAGCAGTTTCTCTCCCCCTCTAGCGGAGGGGGACACCGGGGAGCTGTTTTTT
CASSFSPPLAEGDTGELFF
>-|TRBV4-3|-|TRBJ2-3
TGCGCCAGCAGCCAAGAAGAGGGGGACACAGATACGCAGTATTTT
CASSQEEGDTDTQYF
>TRBD1|TRBV4-1|few|TRBJ1-6
TGCGCCAGCAGCCAAATAAGGGACAGGGCCCTCCACTTT
CASSQIRDRALHF
>-|TRBV27|-|TRBJ1-2
TGTGCCAGCAGCCTAGCGGCGAGACATGCGAACTATGGCTACACCTTC
CASSLAARHANYGYTF
>TRBD1|TRBV25-1|-|TRBJ2-2
TGTGCCAGCAGGGGGACAGGGGGTAGCGGGGAGCTGTTTTTT
CASRGTGGSGELFF
>TRBD2|TRBV7-6|-|TRBJ2-3
TGTGCCAGCAGCCCCGTTCTCCTAGCGGGAGCAGATACGCAGTATTTT
CASSPVLLAGADTQYF
>-|TRBV5-1|-|TRBJ1-3
TGCGCCAGCAGCTTGGATAGTACAGAAACCATATATTTT
CASSLDSTETIYF
>-|TRBV27|-|TRBJ1-4
TGTGCCAGCAGTTCTTTCTGGTCCTCAGCAACTAATGAAAAACTGTTTTTT
CASSSFWSSATNEKLFF
>TRBD1|TRBV13|-|TRBJ2-1
TGTGCCAGCAGCCCAACAGGGGAGAGCTCCTACAATGAGCAGTTCTTC
CASSPTGESSYNEQFF
>TRBD2|TRBV7-9|-|TRBJ2-3
TGTGCCAGCAGCTTAGAGGCGGGGGGCACAGATACGCAGTATTTT
CASSLEAGGTDTQYF
>TRBD2|TRBV4-3|-|TRBJ2-1
TGCGCCAGCAGCCAAGACCTAGCGGGTCAAACTGAGCAGTTCTTC
CASSQDLAGQTEQFF
>TRBD1|TRBV4-1|-|TRBJ2-7
TGCGCCAGCAGCGTACGGGACAGTGGAGCCTACGAGCAGTACTTC
CASSVRDSGAYEQYF
>-|TRBV9|-|TRBJ1-6
TGTGCCAGCAGCGTAGATGGCATAGATAATTCACCCCTCCACTTT
CASSVDGIDNSPLHF
>-|TRBV27|-|TRBJ2-2
TGTGCCAGCAGTTTAGGACATCACACCGGGGAGCTGTTTTTT
CASSLGHHTGELFF
>TRBD2|TRBV7-8|-|TRBJ2-5
TGTGCCAGCAGCCCCTGGCTAGCGGGAGTACAAGAGACCCAGTACTTC
CASSPWLAGVQETQYF